The rows below give T cell receptor beta chains drawn from one sample of a study of CD8 T cells in ankylosing spondylitis. TCRdb fed the 5' RACE reads into MiXCR, producing one record per CDR3 protein. This sample has roughly 450,000 distinct CDR3 sequences, with roughly 26% found just once. Specimen: blood, either unsorted or a sorted T cell fraction (not recorded which). The receptors derive from a male donor with ankylosing spondylitis. Each CDR3 is given with its conserved first and last residue. D genes are given only for firm matches. Size is stated for part of the rows, as once, few or many counts, or as a class when the clone is expanded.

D | J | size | V | CDR3 | DNA
NA | TRBJ2-1 | NA | TRBV5-1 | CASSQQEGNEQFF | TGCGCCAGCAGTCAACAAGAGGGGAATGAGCAGTTCTTC
TRBD2 | TRBJ2-1 | NA | TRBV24-1 | CATSEPLGAGGIFEQFF | TGTGCCACCAGTGAGCCCCTTGGGGCGGGAGGGATTTTTGAGCAGTTCTTC
NA | TRBJ2-1 | NA | TRBV25-1 | CASSSSVPGRDEQFF | TGTGCCAGCAGTTCTTCCGTCCCCGGGCGCGATGAGCAGTTCTTC
NA | TRBJ1-2 | NA | TRBV10-3 | CAISEGEDYGYTF | TGTGCCATCAGTGAGGGGGAAGACTATGGCTACACCTTC
NA | TRBJ2-1 | NA | TRBV6-5 | CASSYPIKGVTDEQFF | TGTGCCAGCAGTTACCCTATAAAGGGAGTCACGGATGAGCAGTTCTTC
TRBD1 | TRBJ1-6 | NA | TRBV4-2 | CASSARDRGSPLHF | TGTGCCAGCAGCGCAAGGGACAGGGGATCACCCCTCCACTTT
TRBD2 | TRBJ2-2 | NA | TRBV10-3 | CAISLGSGSFGELFF | TGTGCCATCAGTCTTGGTAGCGGGAGTTTCGGGGAGCTGTTTTTT
NA | TRBJ2-2 | NA | TRBV7-8 | CASSLRRLPTGELFF | TGTGCCAGCAGCTTAAGGAGACTACCGACCGGGGAGCTGTTTTTT
NA | TRBJ1-2 | few | TRBV29-1 | CSANLPGGGARGYTF | TGCAGCGCCAACCTCCCAGGTGGGGGGGCTCGAGGCTACACCTTC
TRBD1 | TRBJ2-4 | few | TRBV4-2 | CASSRRTGILAKNIQYF | TGTGCCAGCAGCCGGAGGACAGGGATTCTAGCCAAAAACATTCAGTACTTC
NA | TRBJ2-5 | few | TRBV10-3 | CAINDGPTGETQYF | TGTGCCATCAATGACGGCCCTACGGGGGAGACCCAGTACTTC
NA | TRBJ1-1 | NA | TRBV6-6 | CASSAGVTEAFF | TGTGCCAGCAGTGCGGGGGTCACTGAAGCTTTCTTT
NA | TRBJ2-1 | NA | TRBV20-1 | CSASLTVSGRFF | TGCAGTGCTAGTCTGACCGTGTCGGGAAGGTTCTTC
TRBD1 | TRBJ1-1 | NA | TRBV2 | CASSDGTGMLGAFF | TGTGCCAGCAGTGACGGGACAGGGATGCTGGGAGCTTTCTTT
NA | TRBJ2-1 | few | TRBV11-3 | CASSIEDLAEAYNEQFF | TGTGCCAGCAGCATCGAAGATCTAGCTGAAGCGTACAATGAGCAGTTCTTC
TRBD2 | TRBJ2-3 | NA | TRBV7-9 | CASSPSGRVDTQYF | TGTGCCAGCAGCCCGAGCGGGAGGGTTGATACGCAGTATTTT
TRBD2 | TRBJ2-1 | NA | TRBV11-3 | CASSKVQREGNEQFF | TGTGCCAGCTCAAAAGTCCAGCGGGAGGGAAATGAGCAGTTCTTC
TRBD2 | TRBJ2-3 | few | TRBV7-9 | CASSPLGLVTDTQYF | TGTGCCAGCAGCCCGCTTGGACTAGTCACAGATACGCAGTATTTT
NA | TRBJ2-2 | NA | TRBV25-1 | CASSGQVGTGELFF | TGTGCCAGCAGTGGGCAAGTCGGCACCGGGGAGCTGTTTTTT
NA | TRBJ1-2 | NA | TRBV29-1 | CSVDRGAPYGYTF | TGCAGCGTTGACAGGGGCGCCCCGTATGGCTACACCTTC
TRBD2 | TRBJ2-3 | NA | TRBV12-3/TRBV12-4 | CASGTSGTTDTQYF | TGTGCCAGCGGGACTAGCGGGACCACAGATACGCAGTATTTT
TRBD2 | TRBJ2-5 | few | TRBV20-1 | CSARGLAGGEETQYF | TGCAGTGCTAGAGGACTAGCGGGAGGGGAAGAGACCCAGTACTTC
TRBD2 | TRBJ2-1 | few | TRBV20-1 | CSAHLAGVSGNEQFF | TGCAGTGCTCACTTAGCGGGAGTAAGTGGAAATGAGCAGTTCTTC
NA | TRBJ1-5 | few | TRBV18 | CASSPATVGGNQPQHF | TGTGCCAGCTCCCCGGCCACAGTGGGGGGCAATCAGCCCCAGCATTTT
TRBD1 | TRBJ2-2 | few | TRBV5-1 | CASSFNRGEEELFF | TGCGCCAGCAGCTTTAACAGGGGGGAAGAGGAGCTGTTTTTT